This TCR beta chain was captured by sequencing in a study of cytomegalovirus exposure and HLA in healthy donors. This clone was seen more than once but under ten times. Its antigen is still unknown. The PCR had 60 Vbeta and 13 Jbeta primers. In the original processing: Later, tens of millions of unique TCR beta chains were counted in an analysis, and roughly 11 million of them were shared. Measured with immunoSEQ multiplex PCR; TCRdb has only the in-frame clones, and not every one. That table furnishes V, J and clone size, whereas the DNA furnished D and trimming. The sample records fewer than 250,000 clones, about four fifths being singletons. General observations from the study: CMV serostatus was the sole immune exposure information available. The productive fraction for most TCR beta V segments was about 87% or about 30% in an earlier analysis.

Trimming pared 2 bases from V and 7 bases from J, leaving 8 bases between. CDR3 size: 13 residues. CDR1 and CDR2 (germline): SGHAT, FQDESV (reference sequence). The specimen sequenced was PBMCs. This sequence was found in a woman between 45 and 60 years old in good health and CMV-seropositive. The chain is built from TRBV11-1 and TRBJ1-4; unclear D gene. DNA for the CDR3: TGTGCCAGCAGCTTACAGGAAGGTGAAAAACTGTTTTTT. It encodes CASSLQEGEKLFF. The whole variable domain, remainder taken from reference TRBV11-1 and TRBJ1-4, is EAEVAQSPRYKITEKSQAVAFWCDPISGHATLYWYRQILGQGPELLVQFQDESVVDDSQLPKDRFSAERLKGVDSTLKIQPAELGDSAMYLCASSLQEGEKLFFGSGTQLSVL.